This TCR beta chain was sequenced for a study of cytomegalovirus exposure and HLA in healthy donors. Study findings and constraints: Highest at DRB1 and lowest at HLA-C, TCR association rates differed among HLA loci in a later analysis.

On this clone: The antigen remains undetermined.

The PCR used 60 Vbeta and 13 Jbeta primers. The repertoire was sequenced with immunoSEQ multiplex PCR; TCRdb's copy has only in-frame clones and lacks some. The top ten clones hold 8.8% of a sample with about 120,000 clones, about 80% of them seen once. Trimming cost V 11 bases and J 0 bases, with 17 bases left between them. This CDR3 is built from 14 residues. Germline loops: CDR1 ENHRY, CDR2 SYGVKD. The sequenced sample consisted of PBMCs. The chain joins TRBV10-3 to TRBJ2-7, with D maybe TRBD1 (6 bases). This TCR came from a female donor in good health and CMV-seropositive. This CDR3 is CAVRQQGTSYEQYF. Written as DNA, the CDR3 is TGTGCCGTCCGTCAACAGGGAACCTCCTACGAGCAGTACTTC.